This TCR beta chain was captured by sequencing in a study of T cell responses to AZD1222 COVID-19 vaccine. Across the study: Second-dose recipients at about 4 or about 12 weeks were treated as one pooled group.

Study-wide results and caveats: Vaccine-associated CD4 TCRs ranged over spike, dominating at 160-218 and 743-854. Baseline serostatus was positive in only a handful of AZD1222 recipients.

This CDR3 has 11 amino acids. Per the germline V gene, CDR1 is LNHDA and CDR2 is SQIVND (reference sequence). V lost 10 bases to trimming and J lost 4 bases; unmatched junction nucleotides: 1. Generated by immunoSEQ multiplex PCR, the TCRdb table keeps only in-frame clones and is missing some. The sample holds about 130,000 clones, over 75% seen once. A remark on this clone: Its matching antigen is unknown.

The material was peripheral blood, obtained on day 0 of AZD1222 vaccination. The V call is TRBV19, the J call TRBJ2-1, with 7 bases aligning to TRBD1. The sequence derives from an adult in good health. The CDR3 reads CATTGYNEQFF. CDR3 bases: TGTGCCACGACAGGGTACAATGAGCAGTTCTTC.